This entry lists 6 T cell receptor beta chains sequenced from one sample in a study of shared T cell receptors in the human thymus. Assay: immunoSEQ multiplex PCR; the TCRdb copy retains only in-frame clones and omits some. The table includes hundreds of thousands of clones, 88% detected once. These data were likewise used in another study, on human thymus T cells.

Sequencing was performed on thymocytes. The receptors were sampled from a boy younger than two with a congenital heart defect.

This clone has just one count. The chain employs TRBV28 and TRBJ1-5, with 7 bases fitting TRBD1. Trimming took 4 bases from V and 1 from J; bases not matched to a gene: 16. The CDR3 covers 19 residues. Germline CDR1 and CDR2: MDHEN and SYDVKM. CDR3 coding DNA: TGTGCCAGCAGTTCCCTACCCCGGACAGGCGAGGCGAGCAATCAGCCCCAGCATTTT. Protein product: CASSSLPRTGEASNQPQHF.

This chain uses TRBV4-2 with TRBJ2-7; 13 nucleotides match TRBD2. The CDR3 is made up of 19 amino acids. The germline gives CDR1 LGHNA, CDR2 YNFKEQ. J gave up 3 bases and V 0 bases, and 11 bases lay outside the gene matches. The CDR3 reads CASSQDYPTSGRGDYEQYF. The CDR3 region has the DNA TGTGCCAGCAGCCAAGATTATCCCACTAGCGGGAGGGGGGACTACGAGCAGTACTTC.

This clone has more than one count but fewer than ten. V is TRBV15 and J is TRBJ2-7; possible D gene TRBD1, 6 bases. The V end was cut by 2 bases, the J end by 7 bases, with 12 bases between. The CDR3 is 13 amino acids. CDR1 LNHNV and CDR2 YYDKDF come from the germline V gene (reference sequence). In nucleotides, the CDR3 is TGTGCCACCAGCAGAAATACAGGGATTGAGCAGTACTTC. Its translation: CATSRNTGIEQYF. The whole variable domain, filled in from reference TRBV15 and TRBJ2-7, reads DAMVIQNPRYQVTQFGKPVTLSCSQTLNHNVMYWYQQKSSQAPKLLFHYYDKDFNNEADTPDNFQSRRPNTSFCFLDIRSPGLGDTAMYLCATSRNTGIEQYFGPGTRLTVT.

V gene TRBV4-3 combines with J gene TRBJ2-3; D possibly corresponds to TRBD2 (6 bases). Germline V gives CDR1 LGHNA, CDR2 YSLEER. The CDR3 length is 17 residues. Trimming took off 2 bases at V and 3 bases at J, with 18 bases between the two ends. The CDR3 protein is CASSQNTPGVATDTQYF. CDR3 bases: TGCGCCAGCAGCCAAAACACTCCGGGAGTTGCTACAGATACGCAGTATTTT.

The rearrangement uses TRBV6-1 and TRBJ2-1; 8 nucleotides line up with TRBD2. The CDR3 is made up of 17 amino acids. Germline V gives CDR1 MNHNS, CDR2 SASEGT. Trimming at V came to 4 bases and at J to 0 bases, leaving 8 bases not matched to a gene. DNA for the CDR3: TGTGCCAGCAGTGTAGGGCTAGCGGGTACCTCCTACAATGAGCAGTTCTTC. It codes for CASSVGLAGTSYNEQFF.

The genes are TRBV9 and TRBJ1-4, with no clear D. Germline CDR1 SGDLS, CDR2 YYNGEE. V was trimmed by 0 bases and J by 4 bases, leaving 7 bases between them. This CDR3 comprises 14 residues. The CDR3 DNA follows: TGTGCCAGCAGCGTAGGGCGGGGTAATGAAAAACTGTTTTTT. Its protein is CASSVGRGNEKLFF.